This T cell receptor beta chain was sequenced for a study of cytomegalovirus exposure and HLA in healthy donors. Whole-study results and caveats: When a later analysis was performed, an Asian-associated ancestry cluster reportedly had fewer N-insertions than the approximately 680-donor mean.

Trimming stripped 5 bases from V and 4 bases from J, with 16 bases between. The CDR3 extends over 14 amino acids. CDR1 GTSNPN and CDR2 SVGIG come from the germline V gene (reference sequence). In its sample, this clone was seen a few times. What it binds is unknown. The PCR used 60 Vbeta and 13 Jbeta primers. Only in-frame clones appear in the TCRdb table, and some are missing; sequencing was by immunoSEQ multiplex PCR. The data show 100,000 to 150,000 clones, around 81% seen once. The TCR was taken from a man younger than 35 in good health and CMV-seronegative. The V call is TRBV30, the J call TRBJ2-3; D might be TRBD1 (6 bases). Sample: PBMCs. The CDR3 DNA reads as TGTGCCTGGGGTTGGAGTACAGGGTCAGATACGCAGTATTTT. Translating gives CAWGWSTGSDTQYF.